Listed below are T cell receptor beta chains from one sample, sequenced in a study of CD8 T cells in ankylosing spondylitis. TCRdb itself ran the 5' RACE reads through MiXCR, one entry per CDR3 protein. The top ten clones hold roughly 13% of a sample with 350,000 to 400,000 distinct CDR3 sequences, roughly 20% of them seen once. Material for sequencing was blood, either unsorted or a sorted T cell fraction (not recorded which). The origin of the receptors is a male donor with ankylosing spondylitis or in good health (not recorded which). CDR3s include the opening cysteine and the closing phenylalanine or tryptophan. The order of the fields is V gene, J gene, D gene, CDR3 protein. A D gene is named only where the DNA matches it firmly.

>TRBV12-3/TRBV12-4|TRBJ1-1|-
CASTRGPQTTEAFF
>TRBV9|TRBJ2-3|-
CASSETGSGDTQYF
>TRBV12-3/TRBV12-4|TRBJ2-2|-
CASTFQGRTGELFF
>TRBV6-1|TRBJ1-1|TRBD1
CASSPPGQVNTEAFF
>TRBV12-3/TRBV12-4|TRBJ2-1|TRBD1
CASSWTGGRVFYEQFF
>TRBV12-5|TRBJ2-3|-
CASGLGLDTQYF
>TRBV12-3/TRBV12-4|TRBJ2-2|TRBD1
CASSTGDASTGELFF
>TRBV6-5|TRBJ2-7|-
CASSYSGSEQYF
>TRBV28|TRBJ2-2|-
CASSSPSRVGTRELFF
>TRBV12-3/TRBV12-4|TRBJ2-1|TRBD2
CASSGGLAVYNEQFF
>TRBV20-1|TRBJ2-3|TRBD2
CSATTLAGLDTDTQYF
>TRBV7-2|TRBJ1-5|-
CASSPWDDKQPQHF
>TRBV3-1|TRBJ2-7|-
CASSQGWGSSYEQYF
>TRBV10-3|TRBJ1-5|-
CAISESLADNQPQHF
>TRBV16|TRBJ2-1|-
CASAPVEGAGNEQFF
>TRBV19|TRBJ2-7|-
CASSIGLRGSYEQYF
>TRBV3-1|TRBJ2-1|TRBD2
CASSQVGLAGSYNEQFF
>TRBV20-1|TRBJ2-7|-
CSAGLGHFQYF
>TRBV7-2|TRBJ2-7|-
CASSTHREPDPYEQYF
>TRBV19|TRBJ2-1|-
CASSIAAVPYNEQFF
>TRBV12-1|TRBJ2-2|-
CARSSGLRGGLFITGELFF
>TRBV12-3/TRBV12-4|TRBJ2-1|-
CASSFDGSSYNEQFF
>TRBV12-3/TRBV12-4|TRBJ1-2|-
CASTSGGQGGYTF
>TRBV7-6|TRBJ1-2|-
CASSLELDRDYGYTF
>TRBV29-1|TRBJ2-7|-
CSVVWGAEQYF
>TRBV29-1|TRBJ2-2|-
CSVTSDRNTGELFF
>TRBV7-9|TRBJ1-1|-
CASSLQSGQMNTEAFF
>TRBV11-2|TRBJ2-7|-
CASSLAPDSSYEQYF
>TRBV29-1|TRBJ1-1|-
CSVGAPTATEAFF
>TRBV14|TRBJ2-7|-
CASSQGAAAAYEQYF
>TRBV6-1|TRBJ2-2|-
CASRPGTPGISGELFF
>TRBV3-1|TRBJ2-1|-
CASSQTRRGNNEQFF
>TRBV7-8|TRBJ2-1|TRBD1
CASSPVETGMMDEQFF
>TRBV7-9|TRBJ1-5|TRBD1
CASTPTGSNQPQHF
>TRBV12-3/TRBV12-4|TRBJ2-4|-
CASRPAAKNIQYF
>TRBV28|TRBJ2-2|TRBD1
CASSFRGLSDTGELFF
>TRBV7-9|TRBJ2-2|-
CASSTQKNTGELFF
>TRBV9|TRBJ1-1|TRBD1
CASSGDRGRNTEAFF
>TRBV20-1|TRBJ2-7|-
CSARDIKGLPYEQYF